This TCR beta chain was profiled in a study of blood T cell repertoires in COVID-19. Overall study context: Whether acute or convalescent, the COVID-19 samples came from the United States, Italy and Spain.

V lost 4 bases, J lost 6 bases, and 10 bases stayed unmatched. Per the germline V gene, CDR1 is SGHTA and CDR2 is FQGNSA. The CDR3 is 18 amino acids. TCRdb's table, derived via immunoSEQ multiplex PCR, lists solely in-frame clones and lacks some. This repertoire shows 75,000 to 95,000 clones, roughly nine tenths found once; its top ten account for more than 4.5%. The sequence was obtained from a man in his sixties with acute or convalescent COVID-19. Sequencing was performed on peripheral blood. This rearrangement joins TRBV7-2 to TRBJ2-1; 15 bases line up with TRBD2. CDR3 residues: CASSSGLAGGFRINEQFF. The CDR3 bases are TGTGCCAGCAGCTCGGGACTAGCGGGGGGCTTTCGTATCAATGAGCAGTTCTTC.